There are a few counts of the clone carrying this T cell receptor beta chain. Its antigen is not identified. This CDR3 has 18 residues. CDR1 and CDR2 (germline): SGHAT, FQDESV (reference sequence). V lost 0 bases to trimming and J lost 3 bases; unmatched junction nucleotides: 9. These data come from a study of T-cell reconstitution after alpha-beta-depleted transplantation in children. Whole-study findings and limits: Surviving recipient cells, namely T cells and thymic progenitors, were the source of high day-60 TCRbeta diversity in some patients. As was reported, about two months after transplant, alpha-beta T cells came from several hundred expanded graft clones. The authors attributed T-cell counts and diversity one year after transplant mostly to newly produced T cells.

For TCRbeta, the library was prepared with unique molecular identifiers. TCRdb passed the PCR reads through MiXCR, listing each CDR3 protein once. This sample yields roughly 110,000 distinct CDR3 sequences, of which approximately 10% are seen a single time; less than 40% belongs to the top ten. The rearrangement joins TRBV11-1 to TRBJ2-5; 11 bases fit TRBD2. This clonotype was obtained from a boy aged 2 to 10 with acute lymphoblastic leukemia, due to receive a stem cell transplant. The sequencing used PBMCs, collected before TCRalphabeta/CD19-depleted stem cell transplant. The CDR3 reads CASSLAKIAGGPKETQYF. The CDR3 DNA is TGTGCCAGCAGCTTAGCCAAGATAGCGGGAGGGCCTAAAGAGACCCAGTACTTC.